The clone carrying this T cell receptor beta chain was picked up many times. The antigen remains unidentified. Included hyperthyroidism patients were aged 18 to 65 and newly diagnosed (under 2 months' duration). PBMCs originated in 7.5 to 10 ml of fresh peripheral blood. This sample is drawn from a study of Graves' ophthalmopathy and Graves' hyperthyroidism. Study results and caveats: A majority of expanded thyroid clonotypes exceeding 0.001 frequency were likewise present in blood.

TCR beta CDR3 amplification used RNA transcripts. Investigators did first-round RT-PCR with HTBI primers, then second-round multiplex PCR. Each CDR3 protein gets one entry after TCRdb re-called the multiplex PCR reads with MiXCR. The sample includes a few hundred thousand distinct CDR3 sequences, roughly 20% of them seen just once. This CDR3 spans 14 amino acids. Trimming removed 4 bases at V and 4 bases at J, with 14 bases between. The germline V gene encodes CDR1 SGHRS and CDR2 YFSETQ. Sequenced sample: peripheral blood. The chain recombines TRBV5-1 with TRBJ1-2, with D unclear. The source is a woman between 18 and 30 years old with stable Graves' hyperthyroidism. In DNA form, the CDR3 reads TGCGCCAGCAGCCTGGACCGCGCTGGCTATGGCTACACCTTC. Translating it yields CASSLDRAGYGYTF.